This T cell receptor (beta chain) was obtained from a study of cytomegalovirus exposure and HLA in healthy donors. This CDR3 comprises 16 residues. Per germline, CDR1 SGHVS and CDR2 FNYEAQ. V lost 1 base, J lost 1 base, and 2 bases stayed unmatched. PCR amplification relied on 60 Vbeta primers (plus 13 Jbeta primers). Data came from immunoSEQ multiplex PCR; TCRdb stores just in-frame clones and leaves some out. The sample lists approximately 150,000 clones, more than 70% seen once, with about 11% in the top ten. This clone showed up just once. This clonotype was sampled from a man aged 18 to 35 in good health and CMV-seropositive. The sample consisted of PBMCs. This sequence joins TRBV7-6 and TRBJ2-1, with 9 bases identical to TRBD2. The CDR3 region has the DNA TGTGCCAGCAGCTTAGAAACTAGCGGGTCCTACAATGAGCAGTTCTTC. Amino acid sequence: CASSLETSGSYNEQFF.